This T cell receptor (beta chain) derives from a study of cytomegalovirus exposure and HLA in healthy donors. Overall study findings and caveats: Judged likely to be a sequencing artifact was a cluster of highly shared sequence variants. A previous analysis found most TCR beta V segments productive roughly 87% or roughly 30% of the time.

Comments on this clone: The antigen remains undetermined.

Primers included in the PCR were 60 Vbeta and 13 Jbeta primers. Assay used: immunoSEQ multiplex PCR; TCRdb lists only in-frame clones, some missing. The table records around 93,000 clones, approximately 81% of them present only once. Trimming removed 4 bases at V and 7 bases at J, with 17 bases between. Germline CDR1 reads SGHDN; CDR2 reads FVKESK. The length of the CDR3 is 14 residues. The sequenced material came from PBMCs. The V gene is TRBV14, the J gene TRBJ2-7; D uncertain. This sequence was found in a woman in her forties in good health and CMV-seronegative. CDR3 nucleotide sequence: TGTGCCAGCAGCCCAGCCCTAGTTATGGGTGAGCAGTACTTC. It specifies CASSPALVMGEQYF.